This record concerns one T cell receptor (beta chain) sequence. Sample-barcoded 5' priming and a J-beta primer mix drove a second PCR of about 6 to 12 cycles. TCRdb analysed the 5' RACE reads with MiXCR anew, one entry per CDR3 protein. The data show around 800,000 distinct CDR3 sequences, about 55% seen once. This entry is derived from a study of blood T cells in healthy people across ages. The length of the CDR3 is 14 residues. The V gene's germline CDR1 is ENHRY and CDR2 SYGVKD. J gave up 10 bases and V 7 bases, and 12 bases lay outside the gene matches. Isolation per sample recovered at least 6.5 million PBMCs.

Sequencing was done on a sample of blood. The sequence was obtained from a man aged 80 or over in good health. The chain carries TRBV10-3 and TRBJ2-1, with 8 bases identical to TRBD2. The CDR3 coding sequence is TGTGCCATCACCGGAAATCTGACTAGCGCCGAGCAGTTCTTC. It encodes CAITGNLTSAEQFF.